The 23 T cell receptor beta chains below come from one sample, sequenced in a study of blood T cell repertoires in COVID-19. The data were produced by immunoSEQ multiplex PCR, yet TCRdb's version contains in-frame clones alone and is incomplete. In the table there are over 85,000 clones, roughly four fifths of which are singletons. The material sequenced was peripheral blood. These receptors were collected from a woman between 55 and 75 years old with acute or convalescent COVID-19.

The CDR3 region has the DNA TGTGCCAGTTCGACAGGGGGGACTGAAGCTTTCTTT. This gives the protein CASSTGGTEAFF. V and J are TRBV25-1 and TRBJ1-1; TRBD1 agrees at 9 bases. Germline lookup yields CDR1 MGHDK and CDR2 SYGVNS. V shed 9 bases, J shed 5 bases, and the junction held 4 bases outside the gene matches. This CDR3 is 12 amino acids long.

The chain couples TRBV28 to TRBJ2-7; D perhaps matches TRBD1 (6 bases). From germline, CDR1 is MDHEN and CDR2 SYDVKM. Between the trimmed V and J ends, which lost 10 bases and 7 bases, there was a span of 20 bases. This CDR3 spans 13 amino acids. CDR3 region: CAISRTALLEQYF. The CDR3 coding sequence is TGTGCCATCTCAAGGACAGCCCTATTAGAGCAGTACTTC.

This clone was detected only a few times. The chain has TRBV12-3 or TRBV12-4 and TRBJ1-2; possible D gene TRBD1, 6 bases. This CDR3 spans 13 amino acids. V dropped 5 bases and J dropped 8 bases, with 15 bases sitting between them. As DNA, the CDR3 is TGTGCCAGCAGTGCCCAGGGGTATAGGGGCTACACCTTC. It translates to CASSAQGYRGYTF.

The chain has TRBV7-9 and TRBJ2-2; 14 bases match TRBD2. Germline lookup yields CDR1 SEHNR and CDR2 FQNEAQ (reference sequence). The V and J ends lost 5 bases and 4 bases, in that order; junction bases with no gene match: 3. The CDR3 runs 16 residues. The CDR3 DNA is TGTGCCAGCAGCCCGGGACTAGCGGGAGTCACCGGGGAGCTGTTTTTT. Protein: CASSPGLAGVTGELFF.

This chain connects TRBV6-1 to TRBJ1-5, with TRBD1 matching over 10 bases. Per the germline V gene, CDR1 is MNHNS and CDR2 is SASEGT. The CDR3 runs to 17 residues. Trimming at V came to 1 base and at J to 5 bases, leaving 8 bases not matched to a gene. CDR3: CASSEVRETGGYQPQHF. The DNA of the CDR3 is TGTGCCAGCAGTGAAGTGCGGGAGACAGGGGGCTATCAGCCCCAGCATTTT.

The rearrangement links TRBV19 to TRBJ1-3; D perhaps matches TRBD1 (6 bases). From germline, CDR1 is LNHDA and CDR2 SQIVND (reference sequence). The CDR3 consists of 15 residues. V lost 5 bases and J 2 bases, leaving 13 bases between the germline ends. The CDR3 sequence is CASSPQGFAGNTIYF. The CDR3 DNA follows: TGTGCCAGTAGTCCCCAGGGGTTCGCTGGAAACACCATATATTTT.

The chain links TRBV9 to TRBJ1-1, with unresolved D. This CDR3 spans 17 amino acids. Per germline, CDR1 SGDLS and CDR2 YYNGEE. Trimming removed 3 bases at V and 1 base at J, with 19 bases between. CDR3 protein: CASSAALTNSTNTEAFF. CDR3 coding DNA: TGTGCCAGCAGCGCAGCCCTTACGAACAGTACGAACACTGAAGCTTTCTTT.

V gene TRBV29-1 combines with J gene TRBJ1-5; no clear D. Germline V gives CDR1 SQVTM, CDR2 ANQGSEA. The CDR3 is 13 residues long. V lost 2 bases and J lost 6, with 11 bases in between. CDR3 bases: TGCAGCGTTGAAAGTGCTCGGGGTCAGCCCCAGCATTTT. Protein: CSVESARGQPQHF.

CDR3 loop: CASSRSARSEKLFF. The CDR3 DNA reads TGTGCCAGTAGCCGAAGTGCGCGGAGTGAAAAACTGTTTTTT. The rearrangement links TRBV19 to TRBJ1-4; no clear D gene. The germline V gene encodes CDR1 LNHDA and CDR2 SQIVND (reference sequence). The CDR3 runs 14 residues. Trimming shortened V by 6 bases and J by 7 bases, and 15 bases separated the two germline ends.

V gene TRBV7-9 combines with J gene TRBJ1-1, with D unresolved. The CDR3 contains 14 residues. V shed 2 bases and J shed 3 bases, with 10 bases lying between them. Germline CDR1 SEHNR, CDR2 FQNEAQ (reference sequence). The CDR3 bases are TGTGCCAGCAGCTTACCAGGCGCCTACACTGAAGCTTTCTTT. Amino acids: CASSLPGAYTEAFF.

CDR3 sequence: CASSPGGSGRVYGYTF. The DNA for the CDR3 is TGTGCCAGCTCACCGGGGGGTTCAGGGCGCGTCTATGGCTACACCTTC. The chain employs TRBV18 and TRBJ1-2; TRBD1 might be the D (5 bases). The CDR3 sequence is 16 residues long. Trimming removed 3 bases at V and 4 bases at J, with 18 bases between. Germline CDR1 is KGHSH and CDR2 is LQKENI.

The CDR3 coding sequence is TGCGCCAGCAGCCAAGATCAGACAGGAACCGGGGAGCTGTTTTTT. Translating gives CASSQDQTGTGELFF. The chain employs TRBV4-3 and TRBJ2-2, with D possibly matching TRBD1 (6 bases). The CDR3 is 15 amino acids. The V gene lost 0 bases and the J gene lost 5 bases, with 10 bases spanning the gap. CDR1 is LGHNA, CDR2 YSLEER, per germline.

The chain couples TRBV6-6 to TRBJ1-5, with D unresolved. The V and J ends lost 4 bases and 5 bases respectively, with 6 bases between them. This CDR3 comprises 12 residues. Germline V lookup: CDR1 MNHNY, CDR2 SVGAGI (reference sequence). The CDR3 loop is CASSFADQPQHF. CDR3 coding DNA: TGTGCCAGCAGTTTCGCGGATCAGCCCCAGCATTTT.

The V call is TRBV30, the J call TRBJ1-2; a weak D match, TRBD1 (6 bases). The V end was cut by 4 bases, the J end by 1 base, with 16 bases between. Germline CDR1 GTSNPN, CDR2 SVGIG (reference sequence). The CDR3 totals 15 residues. CDR3 in DNA: TGTGCCTGGATTGGTACGGACAGCGTTAACTATGGCTACACCTTC. It encodes CAWIGTDSVNYGYTF.

The J gene is TRBJ1-2, the V gene TRBV9; 8 nucleotides agree with TRBD1. This CDR3 comprises 15 residues. After removal of 4 bases from V and 2 bases from J, the junction contained 7 bases not matched to a gene. Germline CDR1 and CDR2: SGDLS and YYNGEE. CDR3 protein: CASSPIGQGNYGYTF. The CDR3 nucleotides are TGTGCCAGCAGCCCCATAGGACAGGGCAACTATGGCTACACCTTC.

V usage is TRBV28 and J usage is TRBJ1-1; 9 bases fit TRBD1. V lost 5 bases and J lost 2; bases outside the gene matches: 9. Germline V CDR1 and CDR2: MDHEN, SYDVKM. CDR3 size: 16 residues. The CDR3, as DNA: TGTGCCAGCAGTCCATCCGACAGGGGGGCAAACACTGAAGCTTTCTTT. It translates to CASSPSDRGANTEAFF.

The chain has TRBV7-2 and TRBJ1-2; unclear D gene. V lost 0 bases and J 2 bases, leaving 10 bases between the germline ends. This CDR3 is built from 15 residues. Germline CDR1 reads SGHTA; CDR2 reads FQGNSA. CDR3 protein: CASSLAGTENYGYTF. For the CDR3, the DNA is TGTGCCAGCAGCTTAGCCGGAACAGAAAACTATGGCTACACCTTC. Full variable domain (remainder filled in from reference TRBV7-2 and TRBJ1-2): GAGVSQSPSNKVTEKGKDVELRCDPISGHTALYWYRQSLGQGLEFLIYFQGNSAPDKSGLPSDRFSAERTGGSVSTLTIQRTQQEDSAVYLCASSLAGTENYGYTFGSGTRLTVV.

The V gene is TRBV5-1, the J gene TRBJ2-1; TRBD2 matches 9 bases. The CDR3 covers 15 residues. The trim removed 4 bases at V and 4 bases at J, leaving 6 bases unmatched. The germline V gene has CDR1 SGHRS and CDR2 YFSETQ. The CDR3 here is CASSPGAGGYNEQFF. The DNA for the CDR3 is TGCGCCAGCAGCCCCGGGGCGGGGGGGTACAATGAGCAGTTCTTC.

The rearrangement uses TRBV5-4 and TRBJ1-2; 8 bases align to TRBD1. This CDR3 comprises 15 residues. The germline V gene has CDR1 SGHNT and CDR2 YYREEE (reference sequence). Trimming took 0 bases from V and 5 from J; bases not matched to a gene: 6. The CDR3 here is CASSLGQGAGYGYTF. The CDR3 DNA sequence: TGTGCCAGCAGCTTGGGGCAGGGGGCTGGATATGGCTACACCTTC.

The chain links TRBV9 to TRBJ1-3, with D tentatively TRBD1 (5 bases). The CDR3 length is 16 residues. Germline V gives CDR1 SGDLS, CDR2 YYNGEE. V gave up 5 bases and J gave up 3 bases, with 18 bases separating them. The DNA for the CDR3 is TGTGCCAGCAGTCTGGGGCTCAACTATGGTGGAAACACCATATATTTT. Translated, it gives CASSLGLNYGGNTIYF.

The chain carries TRBV7-2 and TRBJ2-1; TRBD2 matches at 8 bases. This CDR3 has 14 residues. Germline lookup yields CDR1 SGHTA and CDR2 FQGNSA. V shed 4 bases and J 5 bases; nucleotides not matched to a gene: 4. The CDR3 region has the DNA TGTGCCAGCAGCTACACGCGGGGGGACAATGAGCAGTTCTTC. Its translation: CASSYTRGDNEQFF.

This chain joins TRBV6-2 or TRBV6-3 and TRBJ2-7; D is uncertain. Germline V gives CDR1 MNHEY, CDR2 SVGEGT. The V and J ends lost 0 bases and 6 bases respectively, with 12 bases between them. CDR3 length: 14 residues. The CDR3: CASSYSNHLSEQYF. The CDR3 nucleotides are TGTGCCAGCAGTTACTCGAATCACTTGAGCGAGCAGTACTTC.

CDR3 bases: TGTGCCAGTAGTATAGGGTCAGAAGTGAACACTGAAGCTTTCTTT. As protein: CASSIGSEVNTEAFF. The chain recombines TRBV19 with TRBJ1-1; D remains unclear. The CDR3 consists of 15 residues. Germline CDR1 LNHDA, CDR2 SQIVND (reference sequence). Trimming took 1 base from V and 0 from J, leaving 9 bases between them.